The following is a T cell receptor (beta chain) sequence with its context. How the authors handled the data: Amplifying reference gene primers gave estimates of nucleated cell counts. Data came from immunoSEQ multiplex PCR; TCRdb stores just in-frame clones and leaves some out. From that table come the V and J calls and clone size; the DNA was used to work out D and trimming. In the table there are roughly 120,000 clones, around four fifths of which are singletons. This CDR3 has 13 amino acids. Looked up from germline, CDR1 is SSHAT and CDR2 is FNYEAQ (reference sequence). The data derive from a study of blood T cell repertoires in COVID-19. About the study: The United States, Italy and Spain were the sources of the acute and convalescent COVID-19 samples. T cells, B-cell-depleted T cells, or PBMCs supplied cDNA or gDNA.

Specimen: peripheral blood. The V call is TRBV7-7, the J call TRBJ2-3, with D perhaps TRBD2 (6 bases). The clonotype comes from a man aged 25 to 40 with acute or convalescent COVID-19. CDR3 protein: CASAGSPTDTQYF. Here the CDR3 DNA reads TGTGCTAGCGCGGGGAGCCCCACAGATACGCAGTATTTT.